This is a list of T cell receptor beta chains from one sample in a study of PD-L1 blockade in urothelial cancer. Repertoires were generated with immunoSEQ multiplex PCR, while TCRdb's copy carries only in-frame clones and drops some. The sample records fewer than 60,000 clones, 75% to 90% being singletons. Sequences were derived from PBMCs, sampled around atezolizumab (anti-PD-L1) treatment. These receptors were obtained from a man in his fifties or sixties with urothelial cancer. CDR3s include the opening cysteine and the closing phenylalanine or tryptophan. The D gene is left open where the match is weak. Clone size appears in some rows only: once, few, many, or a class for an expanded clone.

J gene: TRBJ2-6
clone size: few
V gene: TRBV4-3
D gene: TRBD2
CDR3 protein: CASSQVSGRRSGANVLTF
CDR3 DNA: TGCGCCAGCAGCCAAGTTAGCGGGAGGCGGTCTGGGGCCAACGTCCTGACTTTC

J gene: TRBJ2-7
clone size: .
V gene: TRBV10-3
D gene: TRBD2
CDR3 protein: CAISDLAGGPGYEQYF
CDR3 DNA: TGTGCCATCAGTGATTTAGCGGGAGGGCCGGGCTACGAGCAGTACTTC

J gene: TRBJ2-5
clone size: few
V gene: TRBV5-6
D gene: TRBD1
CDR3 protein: CASSLLRQGRGETQYF
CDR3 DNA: TGTGCCAGCAGCCTTTTGCGACAGGGACGAGGAGAGACCCAGTACTTC

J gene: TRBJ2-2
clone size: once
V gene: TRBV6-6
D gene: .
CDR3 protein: CASSPKNIGELFF
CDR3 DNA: TGTGCCAGCAGTCCGAAGAACATCGGGGAGCTGTTTTTT

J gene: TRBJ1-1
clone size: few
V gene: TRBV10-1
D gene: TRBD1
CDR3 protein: CASSRQGNTEAFF
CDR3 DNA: TGCGCCAGCAGTAGACAGGGGAATACTGAAGCTTTCTTT

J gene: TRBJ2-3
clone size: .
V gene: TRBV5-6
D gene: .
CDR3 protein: CASSPLGSSRDTQYF
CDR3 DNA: TGTGCCAGCAGCCCCCTGGGCAGCTCGAGAGATACGCAGTATTTT

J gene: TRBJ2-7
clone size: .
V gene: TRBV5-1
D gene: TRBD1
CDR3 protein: CASSLQAGTGGLYEQYF
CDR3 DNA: TGCGCCAGCAGCTTGCAAGCCGGGACAGGGGGCCTTTACGAGCAGTACTTC

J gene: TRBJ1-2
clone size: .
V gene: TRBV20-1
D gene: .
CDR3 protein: CSASGIWGYTF
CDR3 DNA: TGCAGTGCTAGCGGGATTTGGGGCTACACCTTC

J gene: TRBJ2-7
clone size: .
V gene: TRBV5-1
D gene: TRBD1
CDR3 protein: CASSLTPPGQKSYEQYF
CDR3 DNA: TGCGCCAGCAGCTTGACTCCTCCGGGACAGAAGTCCTACGAGCAGTACTTC

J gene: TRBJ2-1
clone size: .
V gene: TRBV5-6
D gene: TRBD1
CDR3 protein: CASSPDRVSYNEQFF
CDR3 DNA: TGTGCCAGCAGCCCGGACAGGGTCTCCTACAATGAGCAGTTCTTC

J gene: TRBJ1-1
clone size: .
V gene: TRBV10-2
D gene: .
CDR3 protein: CASSFQGNTEAFF
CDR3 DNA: TGCGCCAGCAGTTTCCAGGGGAACACTGAAGCTTTCTTT

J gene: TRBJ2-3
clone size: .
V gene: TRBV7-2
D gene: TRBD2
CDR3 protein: CASSSIRAGGRNTQYF
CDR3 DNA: TGTGCCAGCAGCTCAATCAGGGCGGGAGGGAGGAATACGCAGTATTTT

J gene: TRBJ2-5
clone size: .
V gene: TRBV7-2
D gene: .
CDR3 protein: CASSFLATQETQYF
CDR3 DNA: TGTGCCAGCAGCTTCTTAGCGACCCAAGAGACCCAGTACTTC

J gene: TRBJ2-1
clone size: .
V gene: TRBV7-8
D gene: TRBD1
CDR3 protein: CASSLAGGWRASYNEQFF
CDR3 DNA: TGTGCCAGCAGCTTAGCAGGGGGCTGGCGGGCCTCCTACAATGAGCAGTTCTTC

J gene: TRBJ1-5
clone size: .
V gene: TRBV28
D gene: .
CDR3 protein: CASRTILQGDNQPQHF
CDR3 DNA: TGTGCCAGCAGAACCATCCTCCAGGGCGACAATCAGCCCCAGCATTTT

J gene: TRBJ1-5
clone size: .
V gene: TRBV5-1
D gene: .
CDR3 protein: CASSPDSLNQPQHF
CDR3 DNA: TGCGCCAGCAGCCCGGACAGCCTCAATCAGCCCCAGCATTTT

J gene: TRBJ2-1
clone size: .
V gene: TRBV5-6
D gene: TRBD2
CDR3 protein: CASSFEASGGVNEQFF
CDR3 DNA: TGTGCCAGCAGTTTTGAGGCTAGCGGGGGGGTCAATGAGCAGTTCTTC

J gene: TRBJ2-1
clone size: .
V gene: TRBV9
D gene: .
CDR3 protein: CASSDRGPEVDEQFF
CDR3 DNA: TGTGCCAGCAGCGACCGGGGTCCCGAAGTCGATGAGCAGTTCTTC

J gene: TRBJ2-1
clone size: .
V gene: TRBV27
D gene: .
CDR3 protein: CATHSWAGHSPFF
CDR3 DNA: TGTGCCACCCATTCTTGGGCGGGGCACTCCCCGTTCTTC

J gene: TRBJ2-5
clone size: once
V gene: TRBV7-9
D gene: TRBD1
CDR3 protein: CAMQGVETQYF
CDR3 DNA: TGTGCCATGCAGGGGGTGGAGACCCAGTACTTC

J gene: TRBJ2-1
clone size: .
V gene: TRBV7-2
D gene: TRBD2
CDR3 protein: CASSPAVSLADSYNEQFF
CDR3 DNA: TGTGCCAGCAGCCCCGCGGTTTCACTAGCGGATTCCTACAATGAGCAGTTCTTC

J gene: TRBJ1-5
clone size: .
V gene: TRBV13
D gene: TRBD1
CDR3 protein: CASSLGTAKNNQPQHF
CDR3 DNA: TGTGCCAGCAGCCTTGGGACAGCCAAGAACAATCAGCCCCAGCATTTT

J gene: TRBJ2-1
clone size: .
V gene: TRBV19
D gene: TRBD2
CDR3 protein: CASSSPMGGPPPYNEQFF
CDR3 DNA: TGTGCCAGTAGTAGCCCGATGGGAGGGCCACCCCCTTACAATGAGCAGTTCTTC

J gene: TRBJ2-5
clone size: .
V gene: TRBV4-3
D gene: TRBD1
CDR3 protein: CASSQVDRGLAYETQYF
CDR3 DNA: TGCGCCAGCAGCCAAGTGGACAGGGGCCTCGCGTATGAGACCCAGTACTTC

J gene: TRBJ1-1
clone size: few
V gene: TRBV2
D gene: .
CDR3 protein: CASMRSFSEAFF
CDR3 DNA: TGTGCCAGCATGCGCTCTTTCTCTGAAGCTTTCTTT

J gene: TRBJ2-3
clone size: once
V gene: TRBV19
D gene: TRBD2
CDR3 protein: CATGGVSDTQYF
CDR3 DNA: TGTGCCACCGGGGGGGTGTCAGATACGCAGTATTTT

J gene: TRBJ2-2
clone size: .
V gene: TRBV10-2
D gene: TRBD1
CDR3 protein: CASSVPPGQGLDTGELFF
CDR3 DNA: TGCGCCAGCAGTGTACCCCCGGGACAGGGACTTGACACCGGGGAGCTGTTTTTT

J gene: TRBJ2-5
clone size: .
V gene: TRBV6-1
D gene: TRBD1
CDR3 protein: CASSEGTGQGTQYF
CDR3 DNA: TGTGCCAGCAGTGAAGGGACAGGGCAGGGGACCCAGTACTTC

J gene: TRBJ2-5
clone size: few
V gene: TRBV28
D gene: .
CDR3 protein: CASSHTSMETQYF
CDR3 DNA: TGTGCCAGCAGTCACACTAGCATGGAGACCCAGTACTTC

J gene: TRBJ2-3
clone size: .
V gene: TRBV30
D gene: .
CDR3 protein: CAWSVLLATDTQYF
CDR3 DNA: TGTGCCTGGAGTGTACTACTAGCAACAGATACGCAGTATTTT

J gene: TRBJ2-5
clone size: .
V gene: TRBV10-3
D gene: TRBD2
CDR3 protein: CAISPRAGGLETQYF
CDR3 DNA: TGTGCCATCAGTCCTCGGGCGGGGGGACTTGAGACCCAGTACTTC

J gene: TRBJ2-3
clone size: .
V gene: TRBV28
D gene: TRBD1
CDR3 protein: CASSPGTDTDTQYF
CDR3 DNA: TGTGCCAGCAGTCCCGGGACAGACACAGATACGCAGTATTTT

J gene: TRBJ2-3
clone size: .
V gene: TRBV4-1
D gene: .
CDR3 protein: CASSQALTGADTQYF
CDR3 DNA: TGCGCCAGCAGCCAAGCACTAACCGGCGCAGATACGCAGTATTTT

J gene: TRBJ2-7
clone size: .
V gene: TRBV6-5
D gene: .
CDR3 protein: CASSYPNSGIYEQYF
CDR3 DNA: TGTGCCAGCAGTTACCCCAATAGCGGCATCTACGAGCAGTACTTC

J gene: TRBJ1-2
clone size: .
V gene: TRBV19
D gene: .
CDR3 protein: CASTPGYGYTF
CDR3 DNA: TGTGCCAGTACCCCCGGGTATGGCTACACCTTC

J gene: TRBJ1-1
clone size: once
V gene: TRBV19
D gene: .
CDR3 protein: CASSIDPGKGTEAFF
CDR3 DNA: TGTGCCAGTAGTATAGACCCAGGGAAGGGCACTGAAGCTTTCTTT

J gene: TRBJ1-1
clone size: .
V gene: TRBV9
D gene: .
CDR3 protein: CASSPRHGTEAFF
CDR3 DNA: TGTGCCAGCAGCCCCCGACATGGAACTGAAGCTTTCTTT

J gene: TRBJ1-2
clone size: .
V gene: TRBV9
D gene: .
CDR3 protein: CASSASQDQPYGYTF
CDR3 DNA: TGTGCCAGCAGCGCCTCACAGGACCAACCCTATGGCTACACCTTC

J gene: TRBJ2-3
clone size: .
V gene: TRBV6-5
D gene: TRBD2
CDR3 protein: CASSFLLARGTDTQYF
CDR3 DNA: TGTGCCAGCAGTTTCCTACTAGCGAGGGGAACAGATACGCAGTATTTT

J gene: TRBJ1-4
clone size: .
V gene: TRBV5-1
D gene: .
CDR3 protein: CASSLNSRGNEKLFF
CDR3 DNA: TGCGCCAGCAGCTTGAATAGCAGGGGTAATGAAAAACTGTTTTTT

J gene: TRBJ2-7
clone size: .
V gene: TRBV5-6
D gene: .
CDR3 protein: CASTAYRGGAYEQYF
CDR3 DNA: TGTGCCAGCACCGCGTACAGGGGGGGAGCCTACGAGCAGTACTTC

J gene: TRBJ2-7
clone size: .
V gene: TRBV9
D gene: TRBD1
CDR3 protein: CASSVGGQGAYEQYF
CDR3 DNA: TGTGCCAGCAGCGTAGGGGGACAGGGGGCATACGAGCAGTACTTC

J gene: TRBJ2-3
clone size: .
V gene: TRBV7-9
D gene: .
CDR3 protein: CASSIPIRPQYF
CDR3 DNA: TGTGCCAGCAGTATTCCGATCAGGCCGCAGTATTTT

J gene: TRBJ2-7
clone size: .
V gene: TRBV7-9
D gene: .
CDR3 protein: CASSLALASSSYEQYF
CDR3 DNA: TGTGCCAGCAGCTTAGCCCTAGCCTCCTCCTCCTACGAGCAGTACTTC

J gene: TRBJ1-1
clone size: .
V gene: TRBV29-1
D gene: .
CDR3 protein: CSVEGAPGAFF
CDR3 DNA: TGCAGCGTTGAAGGGGCACCCGGAGCTTTCTTT